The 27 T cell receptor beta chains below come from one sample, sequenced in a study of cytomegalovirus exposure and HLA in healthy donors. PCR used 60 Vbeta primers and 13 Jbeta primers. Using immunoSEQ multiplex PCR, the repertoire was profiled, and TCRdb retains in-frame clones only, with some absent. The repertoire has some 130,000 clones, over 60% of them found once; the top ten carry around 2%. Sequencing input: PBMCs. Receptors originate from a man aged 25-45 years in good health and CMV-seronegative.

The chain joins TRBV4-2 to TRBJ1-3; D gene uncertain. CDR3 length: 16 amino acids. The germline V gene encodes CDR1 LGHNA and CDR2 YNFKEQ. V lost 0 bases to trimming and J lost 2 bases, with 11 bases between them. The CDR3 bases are TGTGCCAGCAGCCAAGATGTCTGGGCAGCTGGAAACACCATATATTTT. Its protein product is CASSQDVWAAGNTIYF.

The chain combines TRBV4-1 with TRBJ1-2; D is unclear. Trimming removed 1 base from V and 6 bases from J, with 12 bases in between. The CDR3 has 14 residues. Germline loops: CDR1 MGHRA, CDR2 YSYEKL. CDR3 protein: CASSQGALRDGYTF. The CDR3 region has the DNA TGCGCCAGCAGCCAAGGCGCTCTGAGGGATGGCTACACCTTC.

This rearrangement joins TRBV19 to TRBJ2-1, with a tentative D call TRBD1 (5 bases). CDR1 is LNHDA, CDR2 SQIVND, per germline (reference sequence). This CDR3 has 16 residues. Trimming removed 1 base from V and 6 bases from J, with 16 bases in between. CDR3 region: CASSIGRLGASNEQFF. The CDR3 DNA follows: TGTGCCAGTAGTATAGGGCGATTAGGGGCTAGCAATGAGCAGTTCTTC.

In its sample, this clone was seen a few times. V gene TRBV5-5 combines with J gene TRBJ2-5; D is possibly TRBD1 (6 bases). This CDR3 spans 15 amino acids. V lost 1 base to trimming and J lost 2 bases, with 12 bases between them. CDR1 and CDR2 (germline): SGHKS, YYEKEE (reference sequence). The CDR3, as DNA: TGTGCCAGCAGCTTGTATGGCAGGGGACAAGAGACCCAGTACTTC. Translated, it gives CASSLYGRGQETQYF.

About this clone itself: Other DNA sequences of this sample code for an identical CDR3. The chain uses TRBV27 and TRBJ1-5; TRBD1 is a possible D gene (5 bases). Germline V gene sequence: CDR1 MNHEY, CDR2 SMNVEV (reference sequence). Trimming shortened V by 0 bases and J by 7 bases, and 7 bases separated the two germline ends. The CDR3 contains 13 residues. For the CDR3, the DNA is TGTGCCAGCAGTTTATCAGGGGTACAGCCCCAGCATTTT. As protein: CASSLSGVQPQHF.

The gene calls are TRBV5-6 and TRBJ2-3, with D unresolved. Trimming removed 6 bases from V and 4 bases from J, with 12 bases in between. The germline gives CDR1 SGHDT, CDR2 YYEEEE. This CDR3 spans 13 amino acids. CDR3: CASTLVDSDTQYF. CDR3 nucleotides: TGTGCCAGCACCCTAGTCGACTCAGATACGCAGTATTTT.

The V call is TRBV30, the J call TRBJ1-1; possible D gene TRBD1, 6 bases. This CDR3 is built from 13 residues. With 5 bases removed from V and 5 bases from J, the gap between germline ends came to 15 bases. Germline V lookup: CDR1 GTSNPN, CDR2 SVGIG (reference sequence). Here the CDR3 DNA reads TGTGCCTGGGATGCACAGGGTGCAACTGAAGCTTTCTTT. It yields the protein CAWDAQGATEAFF.

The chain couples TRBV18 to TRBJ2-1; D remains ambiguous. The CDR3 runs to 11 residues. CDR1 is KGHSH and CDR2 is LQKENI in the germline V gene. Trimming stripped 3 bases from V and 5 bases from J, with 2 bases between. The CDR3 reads CASSPNNEQFF. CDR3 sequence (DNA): TGTGCCAGCTCACCTAACAATGAGCAGTTCTTC.

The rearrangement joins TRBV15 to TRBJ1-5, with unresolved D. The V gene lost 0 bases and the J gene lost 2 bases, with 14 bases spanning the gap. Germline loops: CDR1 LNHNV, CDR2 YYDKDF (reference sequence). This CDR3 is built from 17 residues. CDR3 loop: CATSRDIRERRNQPQHF. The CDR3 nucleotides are TGTGCCACCAGCAGAGATATTAGGGAGAGGCGCAATCAGCCCCAGCATTTT.

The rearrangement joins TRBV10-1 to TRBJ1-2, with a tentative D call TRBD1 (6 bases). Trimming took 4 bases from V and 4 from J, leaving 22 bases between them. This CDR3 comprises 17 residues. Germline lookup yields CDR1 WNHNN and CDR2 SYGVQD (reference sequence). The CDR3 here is CASSGEGDRRPFYGYTF. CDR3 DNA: TGCGCCAGCAGTGGAGAGGGGGATAGACGGCCTTTCTATGGCTACACCTTC.

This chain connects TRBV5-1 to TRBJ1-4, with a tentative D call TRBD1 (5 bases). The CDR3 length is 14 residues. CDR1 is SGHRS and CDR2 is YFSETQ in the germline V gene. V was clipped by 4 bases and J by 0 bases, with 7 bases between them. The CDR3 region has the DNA TGCGCCAGCAGCCCAGGGTCAACTAATGAAAAACTGTTTTTT. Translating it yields CASSPGSTNEKLFF.

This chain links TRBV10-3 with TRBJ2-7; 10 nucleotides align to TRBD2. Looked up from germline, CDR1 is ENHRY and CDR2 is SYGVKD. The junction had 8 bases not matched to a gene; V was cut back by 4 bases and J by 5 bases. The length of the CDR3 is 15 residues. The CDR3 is CAISVLDGTSDEQYF. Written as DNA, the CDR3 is TGTGCCATCAGTGTGTTGGATGGGACTAGCGACGAGCAGTACTTC.

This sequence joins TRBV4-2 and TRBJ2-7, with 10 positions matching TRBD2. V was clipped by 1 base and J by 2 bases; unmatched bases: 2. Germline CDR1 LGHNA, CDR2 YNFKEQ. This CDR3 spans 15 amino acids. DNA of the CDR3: TGTGCCAGCAGCCAAGGGACTAGCGGAGCCTACGAGCAGTACTTC. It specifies CASSQGTSGAYEQYF.

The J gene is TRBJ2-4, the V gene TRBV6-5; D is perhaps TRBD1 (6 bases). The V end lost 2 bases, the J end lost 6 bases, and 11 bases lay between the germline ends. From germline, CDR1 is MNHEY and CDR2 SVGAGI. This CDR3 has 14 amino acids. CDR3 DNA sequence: TGTGCCAGCAGTTACAGGGGACATGGAAACATTCAGTACTTC. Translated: CASSYRGHGNIQYF.

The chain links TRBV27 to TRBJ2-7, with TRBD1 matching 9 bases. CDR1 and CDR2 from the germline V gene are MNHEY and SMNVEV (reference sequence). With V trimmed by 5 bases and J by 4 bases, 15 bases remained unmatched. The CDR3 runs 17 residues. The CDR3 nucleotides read TGTGCCAGCAGTACAATATCCGGGACAGGGATATCTTACGAGCAGTACTTC. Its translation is CASSTISGTGISYEQYF.

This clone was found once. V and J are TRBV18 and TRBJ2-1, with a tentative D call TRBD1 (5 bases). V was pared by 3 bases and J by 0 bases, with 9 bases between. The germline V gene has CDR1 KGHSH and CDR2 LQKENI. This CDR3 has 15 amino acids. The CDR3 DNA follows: TGTGCCAGCTCACCGGGGCTAAGCTCCTACAATGAGCAGTTCTTC. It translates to CASSPGLSSYNEQFF.

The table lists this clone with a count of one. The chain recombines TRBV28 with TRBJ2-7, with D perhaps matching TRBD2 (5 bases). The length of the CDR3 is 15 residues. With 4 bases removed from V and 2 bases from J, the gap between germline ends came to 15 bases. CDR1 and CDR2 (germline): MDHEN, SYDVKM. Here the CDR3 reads CASSSSSSGTYEQYF. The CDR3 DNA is TGTGCCAGCAGTTCATCCTCAAGCGGAACCTACGAGCAGTACTTC.

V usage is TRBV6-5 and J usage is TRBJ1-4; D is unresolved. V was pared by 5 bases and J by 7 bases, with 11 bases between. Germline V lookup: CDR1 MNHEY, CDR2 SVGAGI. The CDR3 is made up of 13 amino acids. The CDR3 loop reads CASSRGAGEKLFF. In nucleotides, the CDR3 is TGTGCCAGCAGTCGGGGTGCGGGTGAAAAACTGTTTTTT.

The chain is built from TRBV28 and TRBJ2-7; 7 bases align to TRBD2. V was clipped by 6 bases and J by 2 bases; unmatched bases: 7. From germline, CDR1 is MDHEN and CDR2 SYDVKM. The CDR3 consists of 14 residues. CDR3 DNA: TGTGCCAGCAGCACAGCGGGATCCCCCTACGAGCAGTACTTC. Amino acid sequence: CASSTAGSPYEQYF.

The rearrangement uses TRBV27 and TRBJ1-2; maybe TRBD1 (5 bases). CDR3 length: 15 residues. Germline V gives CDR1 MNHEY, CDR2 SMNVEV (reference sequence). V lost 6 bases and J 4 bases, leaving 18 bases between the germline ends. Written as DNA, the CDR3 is TGTGCCAGCAGCCCTCATACGGGGGACGGCTATGGCTACACCTTC. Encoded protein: CASSPHTGDGYGYTF.

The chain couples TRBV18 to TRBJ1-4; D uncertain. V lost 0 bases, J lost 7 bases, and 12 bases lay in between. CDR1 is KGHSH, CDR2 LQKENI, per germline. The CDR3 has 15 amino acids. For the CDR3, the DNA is TGTGCCAGCTCACCACCCGCCGGGCGGGGTGAAAAACTGTTTTTT. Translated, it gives CASSPPAGRGEKLFF.

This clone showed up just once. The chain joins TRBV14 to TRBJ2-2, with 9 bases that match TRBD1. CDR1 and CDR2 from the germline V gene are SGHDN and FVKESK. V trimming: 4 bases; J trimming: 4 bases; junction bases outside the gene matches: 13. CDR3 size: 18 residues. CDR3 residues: CASSRGPGTGSFTGELFF. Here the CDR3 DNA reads TGTGCCAGCAGCCGGGGACCCGGGACAGGGAGTTTCACCGGGGAGCTGTTTTTT.

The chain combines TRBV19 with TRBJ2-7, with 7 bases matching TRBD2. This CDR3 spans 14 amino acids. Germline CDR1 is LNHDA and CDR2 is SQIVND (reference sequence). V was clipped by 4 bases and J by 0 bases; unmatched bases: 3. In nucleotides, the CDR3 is TGTGCCAGTAGTAAGGCGGGAGTCTCCTACGAGCAGTACTTC. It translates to CASSKAGVSYEQYF.

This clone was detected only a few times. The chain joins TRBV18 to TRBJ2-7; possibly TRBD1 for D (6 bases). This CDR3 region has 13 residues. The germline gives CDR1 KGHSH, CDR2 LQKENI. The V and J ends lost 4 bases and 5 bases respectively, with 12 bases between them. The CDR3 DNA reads TGTGCCAGCTCACTTTCCGAGGGGGACGAGCAGTACTTC. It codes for CASSLSEGDEQYF. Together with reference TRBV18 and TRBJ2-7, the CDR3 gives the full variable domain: NAGVMQNPRHLVRRRGQEARLRCSPMKGHSHVYWYRQLPEEGLKFMVYLQKENIIDESGMPKERFSAEFPKEGPSILRIQQVVRGDSAAYFCASSLSEGDEQYFGPGTRLTVT.

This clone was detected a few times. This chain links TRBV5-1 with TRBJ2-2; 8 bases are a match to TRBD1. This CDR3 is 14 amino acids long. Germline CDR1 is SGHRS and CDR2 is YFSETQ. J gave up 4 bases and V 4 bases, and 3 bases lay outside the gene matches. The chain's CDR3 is CASSGDRSTGELFF. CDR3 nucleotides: TGCGCCAGCAGCGGGGACAGGAGCACCGGGGAGCTGTTTTTT.

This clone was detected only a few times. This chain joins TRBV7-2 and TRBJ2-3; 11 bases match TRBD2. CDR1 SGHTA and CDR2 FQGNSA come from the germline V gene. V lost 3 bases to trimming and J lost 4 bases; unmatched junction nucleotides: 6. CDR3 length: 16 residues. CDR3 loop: CASSLGLAVMADTQYF. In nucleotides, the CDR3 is TGTGCCAGCAGCTTGGGACTAGCGGTGATGGCAGATACGCAGTATTTT. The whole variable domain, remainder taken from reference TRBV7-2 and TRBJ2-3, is GAGVSQSPSNKVTEKGKDVELRCDPISGHTALYWYRQSLGQGLEFLIYFQGNSAPDKSGLPSDRFSAERTGGSVSTLTIQRTQQEDSAVYLCASSLGLAVMADTQYFGPGTRLTVL.

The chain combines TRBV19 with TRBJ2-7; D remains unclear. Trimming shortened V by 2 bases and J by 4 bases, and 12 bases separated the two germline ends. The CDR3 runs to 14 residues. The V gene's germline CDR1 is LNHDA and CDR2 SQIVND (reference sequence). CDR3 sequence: CASSIYDNPYEQYF. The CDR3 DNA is TGTGCCAGTAGTATATACGACAACCCTTACGAGCAGTACTTC.